Listed below are T cell receptor beta chains from one sample, sequenced in a study of Ad26.COV2.S vaccination and SARS-CoV-2 variants. Sequencing used immunoSEQ multiplex PCR; TCRdb keeps in-frame clones, though not all of them. The data hold over 450,000 clones, with roughly nine tenths observed a single time. Source: peripheral blood, taken in a trial of Ad26.COV2.S vaccine versus placebo. The source is a person between 18 and 60 years old who received the Ad26.COV2.S COVID-19 vaccine or a placebo. Each CDR3 is given with its conserved first and last residue. Fields, in order: V gene, CDR3 length, D gene, clone size, J gene, CDR3 protein, CDR3 DNA. D genes are given only for firm matches. Clone size is stated in some rows and not others, as once, few, many or a class when expanded.

V gene: TRBV7-9; CDR3 length: 11; D gene: NA; clone size: NA; J gene: TRBJ2-6; CDR3 protein: CASSLEAVLTF; CDR3 DNA: TGTGCCAGCAGCTTAGAGGCCGTCCTGACTTTC
V gene: TRBV18; CDR3 length: 17; D gene: NA; clone size: once; J gene: TRBJ2-1; CDR3 protein: CASSPLYRDSPYNEQFF; CDR3 DNA: TGTGCCAGCTCACCATTATACCGGGACTCCCCCTACAATGAGCAGTTCTTC
V gene: TRBV7-2; CDR3 length: 15; D gene: NA; clone size: NA; J gene: TRBJ1-6; CDR3 protein: CASSLDTYYNSPLHF; CDR3 DNA: TGTGCCAGCAGCCTAGACACCTATTATAATTCACCCCTCCACTTT
V gene: TRBV5-1; CDR3 length: 17; D gene: TRBD2; clone size: NA; J gene: TRBJ2-3; CDR3 protein: CASSSLAGGLSTDTQYF; CDR3 DNA: TGCGCCAGCAGCTCACTAGCGGGGGGCCTTAGCACAGATACGCAGTATTTT
V gene: TRBV4-3; CDR3 length: 17; D gene: NA; clone size: NA; J gene: TRBJ1-4; CDR3 protein: CASSQAGSRRGDEKLFF; CDR3 DNA: TGCGCCAGCAGCCAAGCAGGGTCCAGGAGAGGGGATGAAAAACTGTTTTTT
V gene: TRBV2; CDR3 length: 15; D gene: TRBD1; clone size: NA; J gene: TRBJ1-1; CDR3 protein: CASCVTGTGNTEAFF; CDR3 DNA: TGTGCCAGCTGCGTGACAGGGACGGGGAACACTGAAGCTTTCTTT
V gene: TRBV28; CDR3 length: 16; D gene: TRBD2; clone size: NA; J gene: TRBJ2-7; CDR3 protein: CASSLFRLAGEDEQYF; CDR3 DNA: TGTGCCAGCAGTTTATTCCGACTAGCGGGAGAGGATGAGCAGTACTTC
V gene: TRBV19; CDR3 length: 20; D gene: TRBD2; clone size: NA; J gene: TRBJ2-1; CDR3 protein: CASSRPRVGLAAYSYNEQFF; CDR3 DNA: TGTGCCAGTAGTCGACCGAGGGTAGGACTAGCGGCTTACTCCTACAATGAGCAGTTCTTC
V gene: TRBV3-1/TRBV3-2; CDR3 length: 15; D gene: NA; clone size: NA; J gene: TRBJ1-3; CDR3 protein: CASSLPGRSGNTIYF; CDR3 DNA: TGTGCCAGCAGCCTTCCGGGTCGCTCTGGAAACACCATATATTTT
V gene: TRBV12-5; CDR3 length: 16; D gene: NA; clone size: once; J gene: TRBJ1-5; CDR3 protein: CASGSLSGQKNQPQHF; CDR3 DNA: TGTGCTAGTGGTTCCTTATCCGGCCAGAAGAATCAGCCCCAGCATTTT
V gene: TRBV5-1; CDR3 length: 15; D gene: NA; clone size: NA; J gene: TRBJ2-2; CDR3 protein: CASSLARSSAGELFF; CDR3 DNA: TGCGCCAGCAGCTTGGCCAGAAGTAGCGCCGGGGAGCTGTTTTTT
V gene: TRBV6-5; CDR3 length: 12; D gene: NA; clone size: NA; J gene: TRBJ1-2; CDR3 protein: CASRGGAPGYTF; CDR3 DNA: TGTGCCAGCAGAGGGGGGGCGCCCGGCTACACCTTC
V gene: TRBV2; CDR3 length: 15; D gene: NA; clone size: NA; J gene: TRBJ2-1; CDR3 protein: CASRDKPTGVGEQFF; CDR3 DNA: TGTGCCAGCAGGGACAAACCGACAGGAGTCGGTGAGCAGTTCTTC
V gene: TRBV18; CDR3 length: 14; D gene: NA; clone size: NA; J gene: TRBJ1-1; CDR3 protein: CASSPNPGDTEAFF; CDR3 DNA: TGTGCCAGCTCACCAAATCCAGGGGACACTGAAGCTTTCTTT
V gene: TRBV30; CDR3 length: 13; D gene: TRBD1; clone size: NA; J gene: TRBJ1-1; CDR3 protein: CAWTGEGTASAFF; CDR3 DNA: TGTGCCTGGACCGGGGAGGGGACAGCATCAGCTTTCTTT
V gene: TRBV7-9; CDR3 length: 15; D gene: NA; clone size: NA; J gene: TRBJ1-2; CDR3 protein: CASSLPGRGVDGYTF; CDR3 DNA: TGTGCCAGCAGCCTCCCCGGGAGAGGGGTTGATGGCTACACCTTC
V gene: TRBV27; CDR3 length: 14; D gene: NA; clone size: NA; J gene: TRBJ2-7; CDR3 protein: CASSPRDGAGEQYF; CDR3 DNA: TGTGCCAGCAGTCCGCGGGACGGGGCCGGGGAGCAGTACTTC
V gene: TRBV27; CDR3 length: 15; D gene: NA; clone size: NA; J gene: TRBJ1-5; CDR3 protein: CASSSGGEPYQPQHF; CDR3 DNA: TGTGCCAGCAGTTCCGGAGGGGAGCCGTATCAGCCCCAGCATTTT
V gene: TRBV29-1; CDR3 length: 16; D gene: NA; clone size: NA; J gene: TRBJ2-5; CDR3 protein: CSVEGWGRAKQETQYF; CDR3 DNA: TGCAGCGTTGAAGGTTGGGGCAGGGCGAAGCAAGAGACCCAGTACTTC
V gene: TRBV28; CDR3 length: 15; D gene: NA; clone size: NA; J gene: TRBJ2-7; CDR3 protein: CASSFGQPLSYEQYF; CDR3 DNA: TGTGCCAGCAGTTTCGGACAGCCTCTTTCCTACGAGCAGTACTTC
V gene: TRBV18; CDR3 length: 16; D gene: TRBD2; clone size: NA; J gene: TRBJ2-2; CDR3 protein: CASSPPGGLLTGELFF; CDR3 DNA: TGTGCCAGCTCACCACCTGGGGGACTATTAACCGGGGAGCTGTTTTTT
V gene: TRBV10-3; CDR3 length: 15; D gene: NA; clone size: once; J gene: TRBJ2-2; CDR3 protein: CAISESGWNTGELFF; CDR3 DNA: TGTGCCATCAGTGAGTCCGGGTGGAACACCGGGGAGCTGTTTTTT
V gene: TRBV21-1; CDR3 length: 13; D gene: NA; clone size: NA; J gene: TRBJ1-4; CDR3 protein: CARAQRANEKLFF; CDR3 DNA: TGTGCCAGGGCCCAGAGAGCTAATGAAAAACTGTTTTTT
V gene: TRBV4-2; CDR3 length: 17; D gene: TRBD2; clone size: NA; J gene: TRBJ2-3; CDR3 protein: CASSHLLAGGNTDTQYF; CDR3 DNA: TGTGCCAGCAGCCACCTTTTAGCGGGGGGGAACACAGATACGCAGTATTTT
V gene: TRBV2; CDR3 length: 18; D gene: TRBD2; clone size: NA; J gene: TRBJ2-2; CDR3 protein: CASSEVGLAGANTGELFF; CDR3 DNA: TGTGCCAGCAGTGAAGTCGGACTAGCGGGGGCGAACACCGGGGAGCTGTTTTTT
V gene: TRBV29-1; CDR3 length: 13; D gene: TRBD2; clone size: NA; J gene: TRBJ2-7; CDR3 protein: CSVDRGDSYEQYF; CDR3 DNA: TGCAGCGTTGATCGGGGGGACTCCTACGAGCAGTACTTC
V gene: TRBV7-2; CDR3 length: 14; D gene: NA; clone size: NA; J gene: TRBJ2-4; CDR3 protein: CASSLEAGVNIQYF; CDR3 DNA: TGTGCCAGCAGCTTAGAAGCCGGGGTAAACATTCAGTACTTC
V gene: TRBV15; CDR3 length: 14; D gene: NA; clone size: NA; J gene: TRBJ2-7; CDR3 protein: CATSRDQSVYEQYF; CDR3 DNA: TGTGCCACCAGCAGAGATCAGTCGGTATACGAGCAGTACTTC
V gene: TRBV18; CDR3 length: 16; D gene: TRBD1; clone size: NA; J gene: TRBJ1-3; CDR3 protein: CASSPLDRGSGNTIYF; CDR3 DNA: TGTGCCAGCTCACCACTGGACAGGGGCTCTGGAAACACCATATATTTT
V gene: TRBV6-5; CDR3 length: 16; D gene: TRBD1; clone size: NA; J gene: TRBJ1-6; CDR3 protein: CASSSNRQGRGSPLHF; CDR3 DNA: TGTGCCAGCAGTTCCAATAGACAGGGAAGAGGGTCACCCCTCCACTTT
V gene: TRBV9; CDR3 length: 16; D gene: NA; clone size: NA; J gene: TRBJ2-2; CDR3 protein: CASSATGSRNTGELFF; CDR3 DNA: TGTGCCAGCAGCGCCACGGGGAGTCGAAACACCGGGGAGCTGTTTTTT
V gene: TRBV2; CDR3 length: 13; D gene: NA; clone size: once; J gene: TRBJ2-1; CDR3 protein: CASLTAGWNEQFF; CDR3 DNA: TGTGCCAGCCTCACAGCCGGGTGGAATGAGCAGTTCTTC
V gene: TRBV2; CDR3 length: 13; D gene: TRBD1; clone size: NA; J gene: TRBJ2-5; CDR3 protein: CASSGQGRETQYF; CDR3 DNA: TGTGCCAGCAGCGGACAGGGGCGGGAGACCCAGTACTTC
V gene: TRBV30; CDR3 length: 15; D gene: NA; clone size: once; J gene: TRBJ2-3; CDR3 protein: CAWGTSRTNLDTQYF; CDR3 DNA: TGTGCCTGGGGTACATCCAGGACGAATTTGGATACGCAGTATTTT
V gene: TRBV27; CDR3 length: 17; D gene: NA; clone size: NA; J gene: TRBJ1-5; CDR3 protein: CASSPTQIYRDGQPQHF; CDR3 DNA: TGTGCCAGCAGTCCCACCCAAATATACAGGGACGGTCAGCCCCAGCATTTT
V gene: TRBV18; CDR3 length: 13; D gene: TRBD1; clone size: NA; J gene: TRBJ2-7; CDR3 protein: CASSPGGGDEQYF; CDR3 DNA: TGTGCCAGCTCCCCAGGGGGCGGCGACGAGCAGTACTTC
V gene: TRBV2; CDR3 length: 15; D gene: TRBD1; clone size: NA; J gene: TRBJ1-2; CDR3 protein: CASRGHGQALYGYTF; CDR3 DNA: TGTGCCAGCAGGGGGCATGGACAGGCGCTTTATGGCTACACCTTC
V gene: TRBV27; CDR3 length: 12; D gene: NA; clone size: NA; J gene: TRBJ1-4; CDR3 protein: CASRSGGEKLFF; CDR3 DNA: TGTGCCAGCAGATCCGGGGGGGAAAAACTGTTTTTT
V gene: TRBV12-3/TRBV12-4; CDR3 length: 13; D gene: TRBD1; clone size: NA; J gene: TRBJ2-1; CDR3 protein: CASRLYRGNEQFF; CDR3 DNA: TGTGCCAGCAGACTATACAGGGGAAATGAGCAGTTCTTC
V gene: TRBV5-6; CDR3 length: 16; D gene: TRBD1; clone size: NA; J gene: TRBJ2-2; CDR3 protein: CASNDITDRATGELFF; CDR3 DNA: TGTGCCAGCAACGACATAACGGACAGGGCCACCGGGGAGCTGTTTTTT
V gene: TRBV27; CDR3 length: 13; D gene: NA; clone size: NA; J gene: TRBJ2-1; CDR3 protein: CASSNRGYNEQFF; CDR3 DNA: TGTGCCAGCAGTAATAGGGGCTACAATGAGCAGTTCTTC
V gene: TRBV7-3; CDR3 length: 15; D gene: NA; clone size: NA; J gene: TRBJ1-4; CDR3 protein: CASSLTGNANEKLFF; CDR3 DNA: TGTGCCAGCAGCTTAACAGGGAACGCTAATGAAAAACTGTTTTTT
V gene: TRBV28; CDR3 length: 14; D gene: NA; clone size: NA; J gene: TRBJ2-7; CDR3 protein: CASRLRERNYEQYF; CDR3 DNA: TGTGCCAGCAGGCTTCGGGAGAGAAACTACGAGCAGTACTTC